These 16 T cell receptor beta chains originate from one sample sequenced in a study of blood T cell repertoires in COVID-19. TCRdb's copy holds only in-frame clones and misses some; the assay was immunoSEQ multiplex PCR. This table has 150,000 to 160,000 clones, roughly 80% appearing once. The sequencing sample was made of peripheral blood. These receptors came from a woman aged 55-69 years with COVID-19, enrolled during active disease.

Remarks on this clone: At one end the junction does not follow the germline gene, possibly because of a read error. V and J are TRBV6-5 and TRBJ2-7; D might be TRBD1 (5 bases). The length of the CDR3 is 15 residues. From germline, CDR1 is MNHEY and CDR2 SVGAGI. This CDR3 is CASRYSRGPTYEQYF. CDR3 nucleotides: TGTGCCAGCAGATACTCAAGGGGTCCCACCTACGAGCAGTACTTC.

This clone was detected a few times. J is TRBJ2-7 and V is TRBV18; TRBD2 aligns across 8 bases. CDR1 is KGHSH and CDR2 is LQKENI in the germline V gene. Losses at the gene ends were 6 bases for V and 3 bases for J; bases not matched to a gene: 7. CDR3 length: 14 amino acids. The CDR3 is CASSPSGLSYEQYF. The CDR3 DNA reads TGTGCCAGCTCTCCTAGCGGGCTAAGCTACGAGCAGTACTTC.

The rearrangement links TRBV9 to TRBJ1-2; TRBD1 might be the D (5 bases). Germline V gives CDR1 SGDLS, CDR2 YYNGEE. The germline V and J ends were trimmed by 0 bases and 4 bases, with 13 bases remaining between them. The CDR3 spans 15 residues. Here the CDR3 reads CASSVGSGGVYGYTF. The CDR3 DNA reads as TGTGCCAGCAGCGTAGGATCTGGGGGGGTCTATGGCTACACCTTC.

This chain connects TRBV19 to TRBJ2-5; possible D gene TRBD2, 6 bases. Per germline, CDR1 LNHDA and CDR2 SQIVND (reference sequence). The CDR3 has 16 amino acids. V lost 5 bases, J lost 5 bases, and 21 bases lay in between. CDR3 protein: CASSAGRTLREETQYF. CDR3 DNA sequence: TGTGCCAGTAGTGCAGGGAGGACTCTTAGGGAGGAGACCCAGTACTTC.

The V gene is TRBV25-1, the J gene TRBJ2-1, with TRBD1 identical over 8 bases. V shed 6 bases and J 4 bases; nucleotides not matched to a gene: 17. Germline-derived CDR1 and CDR2 are MGHDK and SYGVNS. The CDR3 contains 18 residues. CDR3 DNA sequence: TGTGCCAGCAGCGAAAACGGCTCCGGCGGGACAGGATACAATGAGCAGTTCTTC. Residues: CASSENGSGGTGYNEQFF.

The chain uses TRBV15 and TRBJ2-1; 7 bases align to TRBD1. The CDR3 has 14 amino acids. Trimming took 3 bases from V and 8 from J; bases not matched to a gene: 7. CDR1 and CDR2 from the germline V gene are LNHNV and YYDKDF (reference sequence). DNA for the CDR3: TGTGCCACCAGCAGGTCCTTGCAGGGGGATGAGCAGTTCTTC. Amino acid sequence: CATSRSLQGDEQFF.

This clone appeared a single time. V usage is TRBV5-4 and J usage is TRBJ1-2; D is uncertain. CDR3 length: 13 residues. Germline V gene lookup returns CDR1 SGHNT and CDR2 YYREEE (reference sequence). Trimming shortened V by 6 bases and J by 2 bases, and 11 bases separated the two germline ends. The CDR3 bases are TGTGCCAGCAACCCTGACAAAAACTATGGCTACACCTTC. Amino acids: CASNPDKNYGYTF.

Within the sample, this clone is medium-sized. Other DNA sequences within the sample encode an identical CDR3. V usage is TRBV5-1 and J usage is TRBJ2-1; perhaps TRBD2 as D (5 bases). Germline V lookup: CDR1 SGHRS, CDR2 YFSETQ. The CDR3 extends over 14 amino acids. The V gene lost 6 bases and the J gene lost 1 base, with 11 bases spanning the gap. The CDR3 loop reads CASKGGGSYNEQFF. CDR3 coding DNA: TGCGCCAGCAAGGGCGGCGGGTCCTACAATGAGCAGTTCTTC.

This clone was counted once. CDR3 nucleotide sequence: TGTGCCAGCAATGGACAGAGCTCTGGAAACACCATATATTTT. Translation gives CASNGQSSGNTIYF. The V gene is TRBV7-9, the J gene TRBJ1-3, with a tentative D call TRBD1 (6 bases). V lost 7 bases, J lost 0 bases, and 10 bases lay in between. The V gene's germline CDR1 is SEHNR and CDR2 FQNEAQ (reference sequence). The length of the CDR3 is 14 residues.

This clone was seen a single time. The chain carries TRBV29-1 and TRBJ2-2; D is perhaps TRBD1 (5 bases). The V end was cut by 4 bases, the J end by 6 bases, with 9 bases between. The CDR3 covers 12 residues. CDR1 and CDR2 from the germline V gene are SQVTM and ANQGSEA. The CDR3 sequence is CSVGRASGELFF. The CDR3 region has the DNA TGCAGCGTTGGCAGGGCCTCCGGGGAGCTGTTTTTT.

This clone was picked up a small number of times. This chain uses TRBV9 with TRBJ2-1; 11 bases fit TRBD2. Germline V gives CDR1 SGDLS, CDR2 YYNGEE. The CDR3 sequence is 14 residues long. The J segment lost 11 bases and the V segment lost 0 bases, leaving 4 bases of the junction unmatched. CDR3: CASSVELAGVKQFF. CDR3 DNA: TGTGCCAGCAGCGTAGAACTAGCGGGAGTGAAGCAGTTCTTC.

The V and J genes are TRBV5-5 and TRBJ2-1; maybe TRBD1 (7 bases). Deletions cut 4 bases from V and 4 bases from J, with 18 bases between. Looked up from germline, CDR1 is SGHKS and CDR2 is YYEKEE (reference sequence). The CDR3 sequence is 16 residues long. The CDR3 region is CASSVQAGQKYNEQFF. CDR3 bases: TGTGCCAGCAGCGTCCAGGCGGGACAGAAGTACAATGAGCAGTTCTTC.

With regard to this clone: Other DNA sequences in the sample encode the same CDR3. This chain uses TRBV19 with TRBJ2-1; no clear D. Germline V CDR1 and CDR2: LNHDA, SQIVND (reference sequence). Trimming shortened V by 1 base and J by 4 bases, and 5 bases separated the two germline ends. The CDR3 spans 13 residues. CDR3 protein: CASSIGAYNEQFF. Here the CDR3 DNA reads TGTGCCAGTAGTATAGGGGCATACAATGAGCAGTTCTTC.

This rearrangement joins TRBV5-4 to TRBJ1-1; D is undetermined. The CDR3 contains 16 residues. V shed 4 bases and J shed 0 bases, with 16 bases lying between them. The V gene's germline CDR1 is SGHNT and CDR2 YYREEE (reference sequence). CDR3 amino acids: CASSLRERTVNTEAFF. The CDR3, as DNA: TGTGCCAGCAGCCTCCGGGAGCGGACGGTGAACACTGAAGCTTTCTTT.

The chain recombines TRBV3-1 (or the pseudogene TRBV3-2) with TRBJ2-7; 10 bases match TRBD1. V lost 7 bases, J lost 5 bases, and 11 bases stayed unmatched. Germline CDR1 reads LGHDT; CDR2 reads YNNKEL (reference sequence). CDR3 length equals 15 residues. CDR3 region: CASTPTGTGAHEQYF. In nucleotides, the CDR3 is TGTGCCAGCACCCCAACCGGGACAGGGGCCCACGAGCAGTACTTC.

The chain links TRBV10-3 to TRBJ2-7; weak D call: TRBD1 (6 bases). Germline values: CDR1 ENHRY, CDR2 SYGVKD. This CDR3 has 12 amino acids. With 5 bases removed from V and 2 bases from J, the gap between germline ends came to 7 bases. The CDR3: CAISRDTYEQYF. The DNA of the CDR3 is TGTGCCATCAGTAGGGACACCTACGAGCAGTACTTC.